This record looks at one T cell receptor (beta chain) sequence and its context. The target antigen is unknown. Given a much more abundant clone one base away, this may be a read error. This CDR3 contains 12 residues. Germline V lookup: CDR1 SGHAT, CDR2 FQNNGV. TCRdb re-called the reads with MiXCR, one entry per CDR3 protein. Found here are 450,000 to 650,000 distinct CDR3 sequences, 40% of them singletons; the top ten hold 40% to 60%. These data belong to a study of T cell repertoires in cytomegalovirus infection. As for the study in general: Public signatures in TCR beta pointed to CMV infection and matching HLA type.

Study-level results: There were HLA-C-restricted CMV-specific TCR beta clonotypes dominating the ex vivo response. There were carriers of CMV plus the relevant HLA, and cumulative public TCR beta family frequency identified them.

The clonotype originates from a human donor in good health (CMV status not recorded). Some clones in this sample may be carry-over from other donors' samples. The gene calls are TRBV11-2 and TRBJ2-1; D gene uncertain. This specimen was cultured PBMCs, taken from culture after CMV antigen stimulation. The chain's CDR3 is CASTLVGGEQFF. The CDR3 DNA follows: TGTGCCAGCACCTTAGTAGGTGGTGAGCAGTTCTTC.